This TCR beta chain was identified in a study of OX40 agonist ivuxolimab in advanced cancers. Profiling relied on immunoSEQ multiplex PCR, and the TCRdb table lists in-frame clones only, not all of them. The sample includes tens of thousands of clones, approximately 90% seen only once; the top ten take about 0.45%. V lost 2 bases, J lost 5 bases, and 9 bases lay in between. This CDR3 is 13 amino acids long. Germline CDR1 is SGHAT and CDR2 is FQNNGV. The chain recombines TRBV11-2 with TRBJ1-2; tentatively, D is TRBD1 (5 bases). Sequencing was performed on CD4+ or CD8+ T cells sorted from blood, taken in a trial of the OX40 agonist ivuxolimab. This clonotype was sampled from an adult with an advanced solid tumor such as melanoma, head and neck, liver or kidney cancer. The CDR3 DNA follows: TGTGCCAGCAGCTTAACCGGGACGTATGGCTACACCTTC. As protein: CASSLTGTYGYTF.